This T cell receptor delta chain comes out of a study of fetal and pediatric gammadelta thymocytes (dated by TCRdb to about 2022). Looking at the study overall: The bulk gammadelta thymocyte repertoires combined previously published and newly generated, unpublished data and were used to strengthen a single-cell study of gammadelta thymocyte development. A total of approximately 10 subjects, comprising 3 fetal thymus donors and 7 pediatric thymus donors, were covered by the bulk gammadelta thymocyte repertoire set. The bulk gammadelta thymocyte repertoires combined unpublished data with previously published data (refs 27,28). Bulk TCR repertoire data were added to increase subject numbers and strengthen the CDR3 publicity analysis.

The research as a whole found: Fetal gammadelta thymocyte repertoires were previously reported to be enriched for TRDV2, TRGV8 and TRGV9 usage, low N additions and public CDR3s compared with post-natal repertoires.

Concerning this clone: Its antigen is not yet known. This likely came from a read error, as a far larger clone is one base away.

The sample was run on an Illumina MiSeq. As for the original processing: To analyze publicity, the Vgamma9Vdelta2 and nonVgamma9Vdelta2 bulk CDR3 files from each subject were merged so that every subject had one combined repertoire. CDR3 publicity was scored from 0 to 19 by checking each amino acid sequence across 9 single-cell datasets and some 11 bulk repertoires, using base R and dplyr. Clonotypes were called again by TCRdb from the public reads via CATT, and duplicate nucleotide sequences were then merged into one entry. In this record, the V and J calls reflect TCRdb's handling and not the investigators' own analysis. The sample profile shows roughly 1,500 delta-chain clones; approximately 14% of them were found once. The ten largest make up around 6.6% of the sample. The germline V gene provides CDR1 GEAIGNYY and CDR2 EKD. V is cut by 3 bases and J by 5 bases, and the space between the germline ends is 18 bases. The CDR3 goes from the cysteine to the phenylalanine over 15 residues. The CDR3 DNA has 45 bases and is translated from base 1.

Thymocytes were stained with Zombie NIR viability dye plus antibodies to CD3 (UCHT1), TCRgammadelta (11F2), TCRVgamma9 (IMMU360) and TCRVdelta2 (IMMU389). TRD and TRG CDR3 repertoires were generated in bulk, separately, from sorted Vgamma9Vdelta2 and nonVgamma9Vdelta2 gammadelta thymocytes obtained from human fetal and pediatric thymuses. In Belgium, pediatric thymus tissue was obtained from children undergoing cardiac surgery. The ages of the pediatric thymus donors in the study ranged between about 1 and 12 years. As previously described, thymic cell suspensions were prepared from both fetal and post-natal thymuses. CD3+ gammadeltaTCR+ Vgamma9+ Vdelta2+ cells were sorted as Vgamma9Vdelta2 thymocytes. Cells were sorted on a FACS Aria III cell sorter (BD Biosciences).

Sequenced: Vgamma9Vdelta2 gamma-delta T cells from the thymus. The cell subset or site tag for this specimen amounts to: sorted CD3+gammadeltaTCR+Vgamma9+Vdelta2+ thymocytes. The receptor chain draws on TRDV2 and TRDJ1; confidence is insufficient to name the D gene. Assignment of the J gene here rests on matching the DNA to germline, because TCRdb gives none. This clonotype was obtained from a child who underwent cardiac surgery and was recorded as healthy. The DNA reads as follows: TGTGCCTGTGACCCGAACCCATACAGGGCAGATAAACTCATCTTT. This translates into CACDPNPYRADKLIF.